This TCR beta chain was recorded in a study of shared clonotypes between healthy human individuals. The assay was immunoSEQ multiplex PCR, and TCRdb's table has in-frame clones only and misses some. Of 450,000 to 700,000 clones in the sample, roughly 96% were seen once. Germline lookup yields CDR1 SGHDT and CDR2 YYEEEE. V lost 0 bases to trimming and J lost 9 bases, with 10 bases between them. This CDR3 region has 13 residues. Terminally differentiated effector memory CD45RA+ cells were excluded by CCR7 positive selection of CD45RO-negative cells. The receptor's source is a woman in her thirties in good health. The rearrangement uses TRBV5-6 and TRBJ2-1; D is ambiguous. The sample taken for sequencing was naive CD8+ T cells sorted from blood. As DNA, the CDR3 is TGTGCCAGCAGCTTGGTGGGCCACGGTGAGCAGTTCTTC. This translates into CASSLVGHGEQFF.